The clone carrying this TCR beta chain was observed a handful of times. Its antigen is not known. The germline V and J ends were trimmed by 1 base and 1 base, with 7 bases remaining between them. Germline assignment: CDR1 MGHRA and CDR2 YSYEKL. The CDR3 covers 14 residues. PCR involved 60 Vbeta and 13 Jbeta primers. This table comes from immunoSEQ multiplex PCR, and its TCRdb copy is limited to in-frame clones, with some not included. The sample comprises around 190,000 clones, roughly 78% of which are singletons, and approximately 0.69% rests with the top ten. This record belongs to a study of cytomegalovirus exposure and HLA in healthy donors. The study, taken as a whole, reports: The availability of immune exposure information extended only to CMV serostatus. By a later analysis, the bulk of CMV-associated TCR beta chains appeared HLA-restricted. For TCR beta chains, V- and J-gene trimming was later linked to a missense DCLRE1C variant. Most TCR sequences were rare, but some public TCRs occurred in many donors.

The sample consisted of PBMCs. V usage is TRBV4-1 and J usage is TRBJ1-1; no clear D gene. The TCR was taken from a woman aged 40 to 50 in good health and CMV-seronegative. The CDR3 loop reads CASSQVSRNTEAFF. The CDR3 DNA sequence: TGCGCCAGCAGCCAAGTCTCGAGGAACACTGAAGCTTTCTTT.